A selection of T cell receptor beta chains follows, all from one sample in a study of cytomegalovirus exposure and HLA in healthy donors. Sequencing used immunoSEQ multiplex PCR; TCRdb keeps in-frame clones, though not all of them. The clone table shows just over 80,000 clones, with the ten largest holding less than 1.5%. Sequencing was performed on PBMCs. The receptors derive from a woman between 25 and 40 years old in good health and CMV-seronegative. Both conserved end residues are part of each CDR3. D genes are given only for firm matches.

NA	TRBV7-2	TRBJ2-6	TGTGCCACACAATTGTCTGGCTCTGGGGCCAACGTCCTGACTTTC	CATQLSGSGANVLTF
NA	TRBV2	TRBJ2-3	TGTGCCAGCAGTGAAAGAGGGCTGTTGAACACAGATACGCAGTATTTT	CASSERGLLNTDTQYF
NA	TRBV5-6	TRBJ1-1	TGTGCCAGCAGCTTGGGCAGATACAACACTGAAGCTTTCTTT	CASSLGRYNTEAFF
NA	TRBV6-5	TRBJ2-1	TGTGCCAGCAGTTACTCTAGAGGGAGGCGCAATGAGCAGTTCTTC	CASSYSRGRRNEQFF
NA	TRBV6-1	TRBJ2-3	TGTGCCAGCAGTGAATGGGCGAGCACAGATACGCAGTATTTT	CASSEWASTDTQYF
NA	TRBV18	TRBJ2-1	TGTGCCAGCTCACCACTAACGGGGGTCAATGAGCAGTTCTTC	CASSPLTGVNEQFF
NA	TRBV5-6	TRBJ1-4	TGTGCCAGCAGCCGCCCGGGGGGGGGAAACGAAAAACTGTTTTTT	CASSRPGGGNEKLFF
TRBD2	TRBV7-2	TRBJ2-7	TGTGCCAGCAGCTTCAAGGACGGGGGGGGTGAGCAGTACTTC	CASSFKDGGGEQYF
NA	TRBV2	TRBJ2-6	TGTGCCAGCAGTGAGGGCAGCTCTGGGGCCAACGTCCTGACTTTC	CASSEGSSGANVLTF
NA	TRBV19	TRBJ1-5	TGTGCCAGTAGTATAGGACAGGTTAGCAATCAGCCCCAGCATTTT	CASSIGQVSNQPQHF
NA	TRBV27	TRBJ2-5	TGTGCCAGCAGTTTACAGGGATACCAAGAGACCCAGTACTTC	CASSLQGYQETQYF
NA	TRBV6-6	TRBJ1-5	TGTGCCAGCAGTTCTTCTACAGGGAACAATCAGCCCCAGCATTTT	CASSSSTGNNQPQHF
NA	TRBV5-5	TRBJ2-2	TGTGCCAGCAGCCAGGACAGCGCGACCGGGGAGCTGTTTTTT	CASSQDSATGELFF
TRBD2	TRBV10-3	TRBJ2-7	TGTGCCATCAGTCCGGGACTAGCGGGAGGGAGGACATTATACGAGCAGTACTTC	CAISPGLAGGRTLYEQYF
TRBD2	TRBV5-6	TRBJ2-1	TGTGCCAGCAGCGGCGGACTAGCGGGAGTTCATGAGCAGTTCTTC	CASSGGLAGVHEQFF
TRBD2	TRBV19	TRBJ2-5	TGTGCCACCTCACCGAGACTAGCGAGCGAGACCCAGTACTTC	CATSPRLASETQYF
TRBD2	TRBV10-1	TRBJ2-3	TGCGCCAGCAGCCGTAGCGGGGGGACAGATACGCAGTATTTT	CASSRSGGTDTQYF
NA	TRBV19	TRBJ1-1	TGTGCCAGTAGTATTATAACGGCAGGCAACACTGAAGCTTTCTTT	CASSIITAGNTEAFF
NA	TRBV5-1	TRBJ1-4	TGCGCCAGCAGCTTGGGACAGTATGATGAAAAACTGTTTTTT	CASSLGQYDEKLFF
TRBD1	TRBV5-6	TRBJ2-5	TGTGCCAGCGGGGTTGTAGGGACAGAACAAGAGACCCAGTACTTC	CASGVVGTEQETQYF
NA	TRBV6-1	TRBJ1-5	TGTGCCAGCAGTGGCCGTTATAGAGGGTCGGATCAGCCCCAGCATTTT	CASSGRYRGSDQPQHF
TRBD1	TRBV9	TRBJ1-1	TGTGCCAGCAGCGTAGATTTACAGGGGGACACTGAAGCTTTCTTT	CASSVDLQGDTEAFF
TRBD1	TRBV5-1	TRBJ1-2	TGCGCCAGCAGCAATCGGACAGGGGGAATCGATGGCTACACCTTC	CASSNRTGGIDGYTF
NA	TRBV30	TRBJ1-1	TGTGCCTGGAGTGAAGAGATCTTTAACACTGAAGCTTTCTTT	CAWSEEIFNTEAFF
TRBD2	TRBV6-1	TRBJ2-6	TGTGCCAGCAGTGATAGGGGACTAGCCTCTGGGGCCAACGTCCTGACTTTC	CASSDRGLASGANVLTF
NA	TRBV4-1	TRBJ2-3	TGCGCCAGCACATCTCCACACACAGATACGCAGTATTTT	CASTSPHTDTQYF
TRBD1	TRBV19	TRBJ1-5	TGTGCCAGTAGAAGGGACAGGGGATCTAACCAGCCCCAGCATTTT	CASRRDRGSNQPQHF
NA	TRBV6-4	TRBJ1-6	TGTGCCAGCAGTGACCAGGCAGGGGCCTCACCCCTCCACTTT	CASSDQAGASPLHF